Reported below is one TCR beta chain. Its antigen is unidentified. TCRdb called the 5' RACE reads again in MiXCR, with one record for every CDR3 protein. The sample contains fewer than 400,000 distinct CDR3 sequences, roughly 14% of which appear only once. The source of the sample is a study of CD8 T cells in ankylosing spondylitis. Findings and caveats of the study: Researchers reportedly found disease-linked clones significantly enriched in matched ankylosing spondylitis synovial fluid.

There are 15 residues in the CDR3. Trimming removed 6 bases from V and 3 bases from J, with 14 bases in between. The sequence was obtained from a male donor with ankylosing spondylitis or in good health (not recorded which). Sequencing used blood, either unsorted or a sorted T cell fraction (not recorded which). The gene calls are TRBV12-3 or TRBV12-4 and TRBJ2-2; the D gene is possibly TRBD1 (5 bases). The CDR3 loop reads CASSYTGPYTGELFF. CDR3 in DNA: TGTGCCAGCAGCTATACAGGACCGTACACCGGGGAGCTGTTTTTT.